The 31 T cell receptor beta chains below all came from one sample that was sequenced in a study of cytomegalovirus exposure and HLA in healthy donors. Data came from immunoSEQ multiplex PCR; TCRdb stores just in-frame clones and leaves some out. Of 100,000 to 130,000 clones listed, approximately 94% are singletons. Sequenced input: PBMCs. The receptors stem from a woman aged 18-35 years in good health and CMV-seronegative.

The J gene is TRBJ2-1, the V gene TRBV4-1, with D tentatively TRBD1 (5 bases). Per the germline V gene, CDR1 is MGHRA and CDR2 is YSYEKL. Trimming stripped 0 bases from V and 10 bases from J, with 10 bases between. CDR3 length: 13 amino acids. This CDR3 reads CASSQDRGSEQFF. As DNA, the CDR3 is TGCGCCAGCAGCCAAGATAGGGGCAGCGAGCAGTTCTTC.

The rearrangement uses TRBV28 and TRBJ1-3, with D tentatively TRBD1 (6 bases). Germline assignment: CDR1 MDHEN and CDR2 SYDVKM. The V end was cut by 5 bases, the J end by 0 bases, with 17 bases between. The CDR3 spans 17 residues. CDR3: CASSPWGGFSSGNTIYF. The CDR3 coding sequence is TGTGCCAGCAGTCCCTGGGGGGGCTTTTCCTCTGGAAACACCATATATTTT.

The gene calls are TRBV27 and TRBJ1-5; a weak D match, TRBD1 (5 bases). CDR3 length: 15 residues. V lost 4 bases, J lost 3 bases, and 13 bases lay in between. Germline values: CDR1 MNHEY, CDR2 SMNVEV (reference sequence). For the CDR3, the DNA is TGTGCCAGCAGTTCCGGGGGTTCCTACAATCAGCCCCAGCATTTT. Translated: CASSSGGSYNQPQHF.

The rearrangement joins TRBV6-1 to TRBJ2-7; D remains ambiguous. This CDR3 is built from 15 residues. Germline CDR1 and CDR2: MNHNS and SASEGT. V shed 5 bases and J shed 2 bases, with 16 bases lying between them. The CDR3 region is CASSQVPPTPYEQYF. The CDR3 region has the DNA TGTGCCAGCAGTCAGGTCCCCCCGACACCCTACGAGCAGTACTTC.

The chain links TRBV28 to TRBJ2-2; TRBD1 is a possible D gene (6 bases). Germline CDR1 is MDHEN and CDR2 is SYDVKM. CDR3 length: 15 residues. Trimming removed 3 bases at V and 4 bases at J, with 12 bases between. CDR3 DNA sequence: TGTGCCAGCAGTTTTGCTGACAGGAGCACCGGGGAGCTGTTTTTT. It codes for CASSFADRSTGELFF. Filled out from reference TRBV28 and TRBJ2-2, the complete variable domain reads DVKVTQSSRYLVKRTGEKVFLECVQDMDHENMFWYRQDPGLGLRLIYFSYDVKMKEKGDIPEGYSVSREKKERFSLILESASTNQTSMYLCASSFADRSTGELFFGEGSRLTVL.

CDR3 in amino acids: CASSIVQGGHTEAFF. The DNA for the CDR3 is TGTGCCAGTAGTATAGTCCAGGGTGGGCACACTGAAGCTTTCTTT. This rearrangement joins TRBV19 to TRBJ1-1; D perhaps matches TRBD1 (5 bases). The CDR3 is 15 amino acids. Germline V gene lookup returns CDR1 LNHDA and CDR2 SQIVND (reference sequence). Trimming took off 1 base at V and 3 bases at J, with 12 bases between the two ends. Together with reference TRBV19 and TRBJ1-1, the CDR3 gives the full variable domain: DGGITQSPKYLFRKEGQNVTLSCEQNLNHDAMYWYRQDPGQGLRLIYYSQIVNDFQKGDIAEGYSVSREKKESFPLTVTSAQKNPTAFYLCASSIVQGGHTEAFFGQGTRLTVV.

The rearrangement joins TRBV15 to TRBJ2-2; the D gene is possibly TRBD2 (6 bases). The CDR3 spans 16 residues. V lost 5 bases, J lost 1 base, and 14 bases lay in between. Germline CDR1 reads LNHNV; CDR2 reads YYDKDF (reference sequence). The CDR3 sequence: CATSRSRDLNTGELFF. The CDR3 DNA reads TGTGCCACCAGCCGCTCCCGGGACTTGAACACCGGGGAGCTGTTTTTT.

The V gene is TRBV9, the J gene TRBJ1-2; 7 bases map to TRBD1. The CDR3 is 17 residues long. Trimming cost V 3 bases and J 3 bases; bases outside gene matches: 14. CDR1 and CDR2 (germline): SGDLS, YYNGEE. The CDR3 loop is CASSDGGGQTFYYGYTF. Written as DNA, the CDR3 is TGTGCCAGCAGCGATGGAGGGGGACAGACCTTTTACTATGGCTACACCTTC.

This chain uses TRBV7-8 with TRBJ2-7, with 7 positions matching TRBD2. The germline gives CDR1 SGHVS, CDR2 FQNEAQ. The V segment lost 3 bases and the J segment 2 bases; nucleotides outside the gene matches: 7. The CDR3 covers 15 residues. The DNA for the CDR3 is TGTGCCAGCAGCTTTGGGGGACTAACCCCCTACGAGCAGTACTTC. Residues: CASSFGGLTPYEQYF. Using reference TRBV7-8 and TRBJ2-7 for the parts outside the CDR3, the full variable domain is GAGVSQSPRYKVAKRGQDVALRCDPISGHVSLFWYQQALGQGPEFLTYFQNEAQLDKSGLPSDRFFAERPEGSVSTLKIQRTQQEDSAVYLCASSFGGLTPYEQYFGPGTRLTVT.

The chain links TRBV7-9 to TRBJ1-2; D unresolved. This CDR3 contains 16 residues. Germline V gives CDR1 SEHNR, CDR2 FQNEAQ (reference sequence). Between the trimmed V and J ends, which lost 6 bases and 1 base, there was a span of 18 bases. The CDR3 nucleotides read TGTGCCAGCAGTCCGGGGTCCAGGTCGTTTAACTATGGCTACACCTTC. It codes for CASSPGSRSFNYGYTF.

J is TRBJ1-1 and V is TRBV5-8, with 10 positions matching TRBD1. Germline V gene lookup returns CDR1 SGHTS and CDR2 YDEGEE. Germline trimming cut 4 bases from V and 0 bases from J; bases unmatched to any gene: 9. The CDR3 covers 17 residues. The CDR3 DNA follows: TGTGCCAGCAGCCCGTGGGGACAGGGGACCTTGAACACTGAAGCTTTCTTT. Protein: CASSPWGQGTLNTEAFF.

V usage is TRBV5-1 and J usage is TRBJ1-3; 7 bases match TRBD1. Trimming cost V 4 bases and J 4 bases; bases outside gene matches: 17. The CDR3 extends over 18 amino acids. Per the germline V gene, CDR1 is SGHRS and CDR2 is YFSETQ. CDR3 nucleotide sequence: TGCGCCAGCAGCCGCAGGACAGGTCGACCAACTCCAGGAAACACCATATATTTT. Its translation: CASSRRTGRPTPGNTIYF.

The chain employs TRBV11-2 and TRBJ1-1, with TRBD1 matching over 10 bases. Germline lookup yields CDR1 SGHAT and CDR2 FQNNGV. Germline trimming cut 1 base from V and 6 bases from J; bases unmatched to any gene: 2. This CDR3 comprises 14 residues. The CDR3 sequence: CASSLGQGASEAFF. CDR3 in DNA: TGTGCCAGCAGCTTAGGACAGGGGGCGTCTGAAGCTTTCTTT. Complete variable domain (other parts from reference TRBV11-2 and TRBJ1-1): EAGVAQSPRYKIIEKRQSVAFWCNPISGHATLYWYQQILGQGPKLLIQFQNNGVVDDSQLPKDRFSAERLKGVDSTLKIQPAKLEDSAVYLCASSLGQGASEAFFGQGTRLTVV.

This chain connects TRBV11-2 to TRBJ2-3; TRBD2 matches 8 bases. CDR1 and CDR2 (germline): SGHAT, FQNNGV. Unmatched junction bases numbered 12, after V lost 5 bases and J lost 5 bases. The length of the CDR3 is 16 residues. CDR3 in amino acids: CASSARGSGVVDTQYF. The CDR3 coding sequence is TGTGCCAGCAGCGCTCGGGGTAGCGGGGTTGTAGATACGCAGTATTTT.

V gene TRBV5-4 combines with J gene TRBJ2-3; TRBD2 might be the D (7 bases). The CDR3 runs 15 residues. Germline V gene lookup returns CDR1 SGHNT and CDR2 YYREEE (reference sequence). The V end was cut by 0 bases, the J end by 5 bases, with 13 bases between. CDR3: CASSLVGGRGDTQYF. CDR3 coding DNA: TGTGCCAGCAGCTTGGTGGGGGGGCGGGGAGATACGCAGTATTTT.

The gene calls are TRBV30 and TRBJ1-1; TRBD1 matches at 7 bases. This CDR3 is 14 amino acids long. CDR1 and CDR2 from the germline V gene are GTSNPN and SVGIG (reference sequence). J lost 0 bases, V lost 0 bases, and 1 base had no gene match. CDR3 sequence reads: CAWSVDRVNTEAFF. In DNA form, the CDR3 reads TGTGCCTGGAGTGTAGACAGGGTGAACACTGAAGCTTTCTTT. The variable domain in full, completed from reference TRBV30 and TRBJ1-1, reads SQTIHQWPATLVQPVGSPLSLECTVEGTSNPNLYWYRQAAGRGLQLLFYSVGIGQISSEVPQNLSASRPQDRQFILSSKKLLLSDSGFYLCAWSVDRVNTEAFFGQGTRLTVV.

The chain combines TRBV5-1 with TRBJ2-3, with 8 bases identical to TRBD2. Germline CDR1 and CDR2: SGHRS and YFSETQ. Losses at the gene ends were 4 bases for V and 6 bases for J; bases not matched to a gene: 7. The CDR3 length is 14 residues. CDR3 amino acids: CASSEGLAPDTQYF. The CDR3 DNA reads TGCGCCAGCAGCGAAGGACTAGCCCCTGATACGCAGTATTTT. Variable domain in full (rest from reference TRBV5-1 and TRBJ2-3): KAGVTQTPRYLIKTRGQQVTLSCSPISGHRSVSWYQQTPGQGLQFLFEYFSETQRNKGNFPGRFSGRQFSNSRSEMNVSTLELGDSALYLCASSEGLAPDTQYFGPGTRLTVL.

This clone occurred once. In nucleotides, the CDR3 is TGTGCCAGCAGCCCCCCGGGACTAGTCAACACCGGGGAGCTGTTTTTT. This codes for CASSPPGLVNTGELFF. The V gene is TRBV9, the J gene TRBJ2-2, with 8 bases aligning to TRBD2. The V and J ends lost 4 bases and 2 bases, in that order; junction bases with no gene match: 7. This CDR3 contains 16 residues. Germline V gene lookup returns CDR1 SGDLS and CDR2 YYNGEE.

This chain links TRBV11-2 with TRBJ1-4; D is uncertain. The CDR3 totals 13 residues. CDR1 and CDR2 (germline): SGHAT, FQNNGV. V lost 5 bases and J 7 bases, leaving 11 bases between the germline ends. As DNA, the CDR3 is TGTGCCAGCAGCCCTCCTCGGGGTGAAAAACTGTTTTTT. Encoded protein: CASSPPRGEKLFF.

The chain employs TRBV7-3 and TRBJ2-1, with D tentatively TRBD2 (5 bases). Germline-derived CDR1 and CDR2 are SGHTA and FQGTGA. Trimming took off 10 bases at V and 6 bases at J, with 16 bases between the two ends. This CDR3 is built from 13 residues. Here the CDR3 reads CANARARRNEQFF. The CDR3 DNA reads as TGTGCCAACGCGAGGGCTAGACGCAATGAGCAGTTCTTC.

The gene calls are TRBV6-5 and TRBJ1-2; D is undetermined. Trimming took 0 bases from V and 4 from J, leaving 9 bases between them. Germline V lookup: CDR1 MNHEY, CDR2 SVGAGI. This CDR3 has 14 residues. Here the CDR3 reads CASSYSEGSYGYTF. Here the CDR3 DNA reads TGTGCCAGCAGTTACTCGGAGGGATCCTATGGCTACACCTTC.

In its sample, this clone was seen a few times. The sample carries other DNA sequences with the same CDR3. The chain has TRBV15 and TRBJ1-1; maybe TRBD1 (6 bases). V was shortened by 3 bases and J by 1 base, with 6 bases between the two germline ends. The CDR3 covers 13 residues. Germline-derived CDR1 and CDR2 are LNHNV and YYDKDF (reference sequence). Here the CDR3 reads CATSRTGNTEAFF. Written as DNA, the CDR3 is TGTGCCACCAGCAGGACAGGGAACACTGAAGCTTTCTTT.

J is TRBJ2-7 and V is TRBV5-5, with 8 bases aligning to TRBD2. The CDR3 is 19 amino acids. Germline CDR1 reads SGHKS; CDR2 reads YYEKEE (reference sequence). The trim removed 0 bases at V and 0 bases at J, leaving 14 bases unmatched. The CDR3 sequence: CASSLARPGGLDSSYEQYF. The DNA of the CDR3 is TGTGCCAGCAGCTTGGCCCGCCCGGGGGGGCTGGATAGCTCCTACGAGCAGTACTTC.

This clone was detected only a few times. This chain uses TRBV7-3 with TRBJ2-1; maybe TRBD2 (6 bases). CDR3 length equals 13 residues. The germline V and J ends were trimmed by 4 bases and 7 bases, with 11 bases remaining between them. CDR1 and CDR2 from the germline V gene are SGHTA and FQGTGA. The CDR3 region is CASSSGLSNEQFF. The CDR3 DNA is TGTGCCAGCAGCTCGGGACTGTCAAATGAGCAGTTCTTC.

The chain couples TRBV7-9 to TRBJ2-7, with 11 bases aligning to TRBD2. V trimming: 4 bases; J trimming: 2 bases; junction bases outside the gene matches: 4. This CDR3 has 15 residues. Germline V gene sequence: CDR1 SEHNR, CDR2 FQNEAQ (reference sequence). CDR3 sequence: CASSWTSGPAYEQYF. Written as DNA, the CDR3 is TGTGCCAGCAGCTGGACTAGCGGGCCAGCCTACGAGCAGTACTTC.

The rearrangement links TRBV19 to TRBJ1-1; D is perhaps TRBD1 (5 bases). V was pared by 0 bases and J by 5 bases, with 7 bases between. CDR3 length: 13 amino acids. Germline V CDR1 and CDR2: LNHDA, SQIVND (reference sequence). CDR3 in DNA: TGTGCCAGTAGTATAGACAGGACAACTGAAGCTTTCTTT. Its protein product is CASSIDRTTEAFF.

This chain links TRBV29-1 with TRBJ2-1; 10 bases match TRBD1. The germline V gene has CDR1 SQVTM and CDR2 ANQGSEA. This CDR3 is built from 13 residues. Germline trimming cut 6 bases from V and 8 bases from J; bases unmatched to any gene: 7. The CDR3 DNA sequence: TGCAGCGTCGACCTCGGGACAGGGGATGAGCAGTTCTTC. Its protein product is CSVDLGTGDEQFF.

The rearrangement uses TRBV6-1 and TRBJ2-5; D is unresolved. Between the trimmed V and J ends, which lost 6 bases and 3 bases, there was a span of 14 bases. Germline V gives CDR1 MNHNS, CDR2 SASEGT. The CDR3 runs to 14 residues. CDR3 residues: CASRESLGKETQYF. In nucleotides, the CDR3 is TGTGCCAGCAGGGAGAGTCTAGGTAAAGAGACCCAGTACTTC.

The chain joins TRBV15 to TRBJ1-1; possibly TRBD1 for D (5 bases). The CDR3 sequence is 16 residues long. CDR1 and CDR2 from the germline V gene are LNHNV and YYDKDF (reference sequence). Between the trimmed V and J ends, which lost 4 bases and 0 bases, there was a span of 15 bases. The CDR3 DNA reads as TGTGCCACCAGCATTGGGGCAAGTTCCATGAACACTGAAGCTTTCTTT. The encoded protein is CATSIGASSMNTEAFF.

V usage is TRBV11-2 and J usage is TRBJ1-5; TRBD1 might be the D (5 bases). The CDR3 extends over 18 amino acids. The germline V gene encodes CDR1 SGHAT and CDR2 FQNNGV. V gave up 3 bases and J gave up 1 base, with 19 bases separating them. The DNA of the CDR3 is TGTGCCAGCAGCTTCCAGGGCCCAGGGAGGTTCAGCAATCAGCCCCAGCATTTT. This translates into CASSFQGPGRFSNQPQHF.

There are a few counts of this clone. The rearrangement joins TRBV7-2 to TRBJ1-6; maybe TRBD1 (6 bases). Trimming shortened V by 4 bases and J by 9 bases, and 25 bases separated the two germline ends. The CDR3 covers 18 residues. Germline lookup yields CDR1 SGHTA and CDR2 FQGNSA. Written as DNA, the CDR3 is TGTGCCAGCAGCTCAAAGCGGGGGCGAGGGGCGCGGGGTTCACCCCTCCACTTT. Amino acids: CASSSKRGRGARGSPLHF.